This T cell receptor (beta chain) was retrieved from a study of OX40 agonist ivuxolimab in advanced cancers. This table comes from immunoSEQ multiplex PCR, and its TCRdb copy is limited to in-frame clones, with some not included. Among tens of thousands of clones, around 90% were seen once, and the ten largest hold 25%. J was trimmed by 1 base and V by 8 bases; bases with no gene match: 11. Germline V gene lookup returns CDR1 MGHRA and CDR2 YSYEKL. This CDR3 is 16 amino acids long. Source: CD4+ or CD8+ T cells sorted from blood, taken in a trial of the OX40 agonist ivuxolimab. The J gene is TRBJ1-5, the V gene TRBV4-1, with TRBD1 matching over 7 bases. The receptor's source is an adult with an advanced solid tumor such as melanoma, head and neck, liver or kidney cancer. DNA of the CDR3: TGCGCCAGCGCAGGACAGGTCGGGAAGAGCAATCAGCCCCAGCATTTT. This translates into CASAGQVGKSNQPQHF.